This paragraph reports one T cell receptor (beta chain). What this receptor recognizes is not known. No base-level quality is on record; no much larger clone is a single base apart. V gives up 4 bases and J gives up 6 bases, and the segment between their germline ends measures 15 bases. As encoded in the germline V gene, CDR1 is MNHEY while CDR2 is SVGEGT. The CDR3, from cysteine to phenylalanine, totals 14 residues. Only CDR3 DNA is held: 42 bases, read in frame from base 1. The sample originates from a study of blood T cell repertoires in COVID-19 (dated by TCRdb to the early 2020s). At the level of the whole study: Collaborator samples came from the United States, Italy and Spain and covered acute and convalescent phases of COVID-19. The material from the prospective study consisted of cDNA or gDNA derived from T cells, B-cell-depleted T cells, or PBMCs. Subjects who had been exposed to COVID-19, were actively infected with it, or had recovered from it provided the deeply sampled blood TCRbeta repertoires that made up the dataset. The repertoires were released in a freely available public database meant as a resource for research on the immune response to SARS-CoV-2. The samples were drawn from two sources: the first 160 participants of the ongoing ImmuneRACE study, and over 1,000 subjects contributed by 6 global collaborators. The sample metadata nearly always contained a de-identified subject ID, COVID-19 status, age in years and sex. Where available, HLA class I and class II types were taken from metadata supplied by the sample provider and were not determined by assay-based typing.

TCRbeta CDR3 regions were amplified from genomic DNA using the immunoSEQ Assay, a bias-controlled multiplex PCR. The paper's processing steps were these. Within the assay, amplification of reference gene primers was used to estimate how many nucleated cells each sample contained. To quantify the absolute abundance of each unique TCRbeta CDR3 rearrangement, sequence reads were collapsed and filtered. For each sample, productive Simpson clonality was calculated as the square root of Simpson's diversity index across productive rearrangements. TCRdb took over this immuneACCESS table, retaining in-frame rearrangements with V and J assigned. Such tables are incomplete; in checked studies, under half of the missing clones stem from an unresolved V gene, and the remainder is unexplained. V, J and clone size are those of that table, while D and trimming were read from the DNA. In this sample the table shows 200,000 to 300,000 clones, around 88% of which occur a single time. The ten most abundant clones make up around 2.5% of the sample.

Enrolling through a virtual design, the prospective study's participants ranged in age from roughly 18 to 90 years and lived across roughly 24 United States geographic areas. To assign participants to cohorts, the prospective study relied on clinical history that participants themselves reported in a screening survey and a study questionnaire. In the prospective study, mobile phlebotomists collected whole blood, serum and a nasopharyngeal or oropharyngeal swab from each participant. Over a roughly two-month period, participants in the prospective study had the option of providing additional blood draws and questionnaires. Prospective study blood samples were shipped either frozen or at room temperature before DNA extraction. Summary of the overall study and its limitations: Clinical and demographic metadata were provided uncurated, with the amount varying by source and participant.

What was sequenced was PBMCs or T cells enriched from blood (not recorded which). The chain employs TRBV6-2 or TRBV6-3 and TRBJ1-1; the D gene cannot be resolved reliably. This TCR was sampled from a woman in her 40s with acute COVID-19. The nucleotide sequence is TGTGCCAGCAGTTCCCACGGTGGGCATTCTGAAGCTTTCTTT. Translated, this is CASSSHGGHSEAFF.